Sequencing of this T cell receptor (beta chain) was carried out in a study of blood T cell repertoires in COVID-19. The wider study: Sample material is recorded as cDNA or gDNA derived from T cells, B-cell-depleted T cells, or PBMCs.

CDR3 length: 14 residues. Per germline, CDR1 SEHNR and CDR2 FQNEAQ (reference sequence). V shed 5 bases and J shed 4 bases, with 14 bases lying between them. Method: immunoSEQ multiplex PCR; TCRdb's copy keeps in-frame clones and lacks some. Of nearly 250,000 clones listed, roughly nine tenths are singletons. This clone was counted a few times. This chain joins TRBV7-9 and TRBJ1-2; D remains unclear. The receptor was derived from a woman between 55 and 75 years old who had recovered from COVID-19. Sequenced material: peripheral blood. The CDR3 reads CASSLQRQSYGYTF. The CDR3 DNA follows: TGTGCCAGCAGCCTCCAGAGGCAGAGCTATGGCTACACCTTC.